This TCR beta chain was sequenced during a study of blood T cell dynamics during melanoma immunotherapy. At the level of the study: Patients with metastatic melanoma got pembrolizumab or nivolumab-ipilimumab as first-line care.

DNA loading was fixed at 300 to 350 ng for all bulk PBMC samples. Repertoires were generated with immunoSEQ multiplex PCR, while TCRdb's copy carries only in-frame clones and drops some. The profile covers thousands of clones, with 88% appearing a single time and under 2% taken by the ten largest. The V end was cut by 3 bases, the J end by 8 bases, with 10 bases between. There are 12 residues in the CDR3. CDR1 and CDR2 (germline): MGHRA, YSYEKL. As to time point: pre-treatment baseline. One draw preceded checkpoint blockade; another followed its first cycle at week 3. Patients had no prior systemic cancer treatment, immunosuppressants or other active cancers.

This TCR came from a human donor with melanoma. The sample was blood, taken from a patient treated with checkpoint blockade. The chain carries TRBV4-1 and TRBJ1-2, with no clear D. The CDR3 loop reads CASSQGAGGYTF. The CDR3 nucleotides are TGCGCCAGCAGCCAGGGCGCGGGAGGCTACACCTTC.